The source of this T cell receptor (beta chain) is a study of T cell clonality in common variable immunodeficiency. Study findings and constraints: Common variable immunodeficiency TCR beta sequences reportedly had fewer deletions and N-nucleotide insertions.

CVID subjects were around 16 female and 25 to 30 male, aged roughly 8 to 65. CVID and control samples used equivalent genomic DNA input. Only in-frame clones appear in the TCRdb table, and some are missing; sequencing was by immunoSEQ multiplex PCR. The sample holds 25,000 to 30,000 clones, and no clone turns up only once. The CDR3 has 12 amino acids. Germline CDR1 SGHTA, CDR2 FQGNSA. The ends were cut back, 6 bases at V and 6 bases at J, with 9 bases in the middle. Details on this clone: The antigen is unknown. The read ends 3 residues shy of where the CDR3 ends; the end is completed using the germline J gene.

The V gene is TRBV7-2, the J gene TRBJ2-1; no firm D call. The sequenced sample was peripheral blood mononuclear cells. The source of this sequence is a human donor with common variable immunodeficiency. CDR3 DNA (partial): TGTGCCAGCAGTACAATCCCCAATGAG. As protein: CASSTIPNE. The complete CDR3 sequence is CASSTIPNEQFF. Based on the CDR3 plus reference TRBV7-2 and TRBJ2-1, the full variable domain is GAGVSQSPSNKVTEKGKDVELRCDPISGHTALYWYRQSLGQGLEFLIYFQGNSAPDKSGLPSDRFSAERTGGSVSTLTIQRTQQEDSAVYLCASSTIPNEQFFGPGTRLTVL.